This TCR beta chain stems from a study of OX40 agonist ivuxolimab in advanced cancers. Overall study: Patients treated during dose escalation were battling hepatocellular carcinoma, melanoma, renal cell or head and neck cancer.

V shed 5 bases, J shed 7 bases, and the junction held 5 bases outside the gene matches. CDR1 is LGHNT, CDR2 FRNRAP, per germline. The CDR3 spans 14 residues. Autoimmune disease history or systemic immunosuppression barred patients. Assay used: immunoSEQ multiplex PCR; TCRdb lists only in-frame clones, some missing. The data hold 50,000 to 55,000 clones, with around four fifths observed a single time. The rearrangement links TRBV12-5 to TRBJ1-6; 7 bases match TRBD1. The sample consisted of CD4+ or CD8+ T cells sorted from blood, taken in a trial of the OX40 agonist ivuxolimab. The clonotype comes from an adult with an advanced solid tumor such as melanoma, head and neck, liver or kidney cancer. CDR3 nucleotides: TGTGCTAGTGGTGTACAGGGGAACAATTCACCCCTCCACTTT. It encodes CASGVQGNNSPLHF. The whole variable domain, remainder taken from reference TRBV12-5 and TRBJ1-6, is DARVTQTPRHKVTEMGQEVTMRCQPILGHNTVFWYRQTMMQGLELLAYFRNRAPLDDSGMPKDRFSAEMPDATLATLKIQPSEPRDSAVYFCASGVQGNNSPLHFGNGTRLTVT.